This T cell receptor beta chain was sequenced during a study of T-cell memory formation after mild COVID-19. This CDR3 has 15 residues. Trimming pared 3 bases from V and 6 bases from J, leaving 18 bases between. CDR1 is MNHEY and CDR2 is SMNVEV in the germline V gene (reference sequence). MiXCR, applied by TCRdb to the 5' RACE reads, yields one record per CDR3 protein. The repertoire consists of roughly 140,000 distinct CDR3 sequences, with roughly 13% occurring once and the leading ten covering around 28%. This chain joins TRBV27 and TRBJ2-7, with a possible D match to TRBD2 (6 bases). Sequenced sample: PBMCs or a T cell subset sorted from them (not recorded which). The TCR comes from an adult woman who had mild COVID-19 (a few samples of this study predate the infection). Cell type and time point are not known. DNA of the CDR3: TGTGCCAGCAGTTTCGGGGCTGCCGGGGGACCCGAGCAGTACTTC. Amino acid sequence: CASSFGAAGGPEQYF.